This TCR beta chain originates from a study of T cells after yellow fever vaccination. Whole-study findings and limits: Researchers noted that a small share of clonotypes showed up in both CD4 and CD8 compartments. Among primary-vaccination clones, most reappeared after the booster, at 95% to 96% for CD4 and around 91% for CD8.

There are many counts of this clonotype. Its specificity is unknown. Trimming at V came to 2 bases and at J to 2 bases, leaving 5 bases not matched to a gene. The CDR3 is made up of 15 amino acids. Per germline, CDR1 MNHEY and CDR2 SMNVEV (reference sequence). 5'RACE template switching generated TCR cDNA, adding a universal primer site and UMIs. TCRdb called the 5' RACE reads again in MiXCR, with one record for every CDR3 protein. This table has approximately 300,000 distinct CDR3 sequences, 10% to 15% appearing once. The chain recombines TRBV27 with TRBJ1-2; 7 bases fit TRBD1. This specimen was CD4+ T cells sorted from PBMCs, taken 45 days after the yellow fever booster vaccination. This sequence was found in a young man who received the YFV17D yellow fever vaccine. The chain's CDR3 is CASSLRQGLNYGYTF. CDR3 nucleotide sequence: TGTGCCAGCAGTTTAAGACAGGGCCTAAACTATGGCTACACCTTC.